What follows are 9 T cell receptor beta chains derived from one specimen sequenced in a study of control samples from healthy donors and cancer patients. Only in-frame clones appear in the TCRdb table, and some are missing; sequencing was by immunoSEQ multiplex PCR. The repertoire holds 150,000 or so clones, around 95% seen once, with 8.5% in the top ten. Sequencing input: blood. These receptors originate from a middle-aged woman in good health.

This clone was observed a single time. The chain carries TRBV5-5 and TRBJ2-7; D ambiguous. Germline loops: CDR1 SGHKS, CDR2 YYEKEE (reference sequence). V dropped 2 bases and J dropped 2 bases, with 11 bases sitting between them. The CDR3 contains 14 residues. CDR3 DNA: TGTGCCAGCAGCTTCTTTTTGGGTACCTACGAGCAGTACTTC. Translated, it gives CASSFFLGTYEQYF. The entire variable domain, with the rest obtained from reference TRBV5-5 and TRBJ2-7, is as follows: DAGVTQSPTHLIKTRGQQVTLRCSPISGHKSVSWYQQVLGQGPQFIFQYYEKEERGRGNFPDRFSARQFPNYSSELNVNALLLGDSALYLCASSFFLGTYEQYFGPGTRLTVT.

The chain is built from TRBV5-1 and TRBJ1-1; maybe TRBD1 (6 bases). Germline V gives CDR1 SGHRS, CDR2 YFSETQ. This CDR3 region has 15 residues. With 3 bases removed from V and 3 bases from J, the gap between germline ends came to 15 bases. The CDR3 bases are TGCGCCAGCAGCTCGGGACACGGAGGGGACACTGAAGCTTTCTTT. Protein sequence: CASSSGHGGDTEAFF.

This rearrangement joins TRBV9 to TRBJ1-1; D might be TRBD1 (5 bases). V was trimmed by 0 bases and J by 1 base, leaving 10 bases between them. There are 15 residues in the CDR3. Per germline, CDR1 SGDLS and CDR2 YYNGEE. The CDR3 sequence: CASSVGPGQNTEAFF. The CDR3 coding sequence is TGTGCCAGCAGCGTAGGCCCCGGACAGAACACTGAAGCTTTCTTT.

This clone was recorded once. V usage is TRBV2 and J usage is TRBJ1-5, with TRBD1 as a possible D gene (6 bases). This CDR3 comprises 14 residues. With 5 bases removed from V and 4 bases from J, the gap between germline ends came to 12 bases. From germline, CDR1 is SNHLY and CDR2 FYNNEI. The CDR3 region is CASSRGTSNQPQHF. The DNA of the CDR3 is TGTGCCAGCAGTAGGGGGACAAGTAATCAGCCCCAGCATTTT.

V is TRBV9 and J is TRBJ2-3, with TRBD2 identical over 8 bases. The V gene end was trimmed by 4 bases and the J gene end by 5 bases; junction bases not matched to a gene: 9. CDR3 size: 15 residues. The germline gives CDR1 SGDLS, CDR2 YYNGEE. The CDR3 sequence: CASSPGRASKDTQYF. In nucleotides, the CDR3 is TGTGCCAGCAGCCCCGGGAGGGCCTCCAAAGATACGCAGTATTTT.

This clone was seen a single time. The rearrangement joins TRBV6-5 to TRBJ1-2; possible D gene TRBD1, 5 bases. In germline, CDR1 is MNHEY, CDR2 SVGAGI. V lost 0 bases and J lost 6, with 11 bases in between. This CDR3 region has 14 residues. The CDR3 nucleotides read TGTGCCAGCAGTTACTCGACGGGGCCACATGGCTACACCTTC. It specifies CASSYSTGPHGYTF.

The V and J genes are TRBV4-1 and TRBJ1-1, with D tentatively TRBD1 (5 bases). V was cut by 0 bases and J by 6 bases, with 17 bases left in between. The CDR3 contains 16 residues. Germline V gene sequence: CDR1 MGHRA, CDR2 YSYEKL. The CDR3 region is CASSQEGVVVGAEAFF. The CDR3 DNA reads as TGCGCCAGCAGCCAAGAAGGGGTCGTAGTGGGGGCTGAAGCTTTCTTT.

The chain combines TRBV4-1 with TRBJ2-7; tentatively, D is TRBD1 (5 bases). The ends were cut back, 1 base at V and 2 bases at J, with 12 bases in the middle. This CDR3 has 15 residues. CDR1 MGHRA and CDR2 YSYEKL come from the germline V gene. CDR3 nucleotide sequence: TGCGCCAGCAGCCAAGTCGCCCAGGGTACCTACGAGCAGTACTTC. Encoded protein: CASSQVAQGTYEQYF.

V gene TRBV10-3 combines with J gene TRBJ1-1; 7 bases fit TRBD1. The CDR3 contains 13 residues. Germline CDR1 reads ENHRY; CDR2 reads SYGVKD. With 2 bases clipped from V and 4 bases from J, the junction kept 1 base outside the gene matches. CDR3 loop: CAISEQGGTEAFF. CDR3 DNA sequence: TGTGCCATCAGTGAGCAGGGGGGCACTGAAGCTTTCTTT.